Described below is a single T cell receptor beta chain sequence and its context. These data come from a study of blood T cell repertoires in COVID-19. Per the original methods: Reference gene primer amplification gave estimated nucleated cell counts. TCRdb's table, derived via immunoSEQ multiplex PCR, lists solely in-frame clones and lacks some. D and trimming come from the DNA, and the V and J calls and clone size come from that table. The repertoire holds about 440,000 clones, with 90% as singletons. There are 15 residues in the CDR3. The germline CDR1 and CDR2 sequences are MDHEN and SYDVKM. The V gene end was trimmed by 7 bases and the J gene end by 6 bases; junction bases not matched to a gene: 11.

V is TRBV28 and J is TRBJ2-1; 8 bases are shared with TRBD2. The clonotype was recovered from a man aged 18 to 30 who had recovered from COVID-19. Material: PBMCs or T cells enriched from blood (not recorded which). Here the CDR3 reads CASTGRTSLFNEQFF. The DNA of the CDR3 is TGTGCCAGCACCGGACGGACTAGCTTATTCAATGAGCAGTTCTTC.